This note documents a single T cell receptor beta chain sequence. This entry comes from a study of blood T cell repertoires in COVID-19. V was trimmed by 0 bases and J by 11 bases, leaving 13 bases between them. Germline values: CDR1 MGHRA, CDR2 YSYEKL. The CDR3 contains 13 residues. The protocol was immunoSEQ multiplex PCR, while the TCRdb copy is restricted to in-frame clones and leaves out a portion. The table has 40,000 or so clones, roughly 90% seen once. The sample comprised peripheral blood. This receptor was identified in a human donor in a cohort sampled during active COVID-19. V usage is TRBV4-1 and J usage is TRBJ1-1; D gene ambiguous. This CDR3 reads CASSQDRASRAFF. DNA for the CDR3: TGCGCCAGCAGCCAAGATCGCGCGTCGAGGGCTTTCTTT.